This TCR beta chain was captured in a study of cytomegalovirus exposure and HLA in healthy donors. Amplification used 60 Vbeta primers and 13 Jbeta primers. Produced via immunoSEQ multiplex PCR; TCRdb's table is partial and in-frame only. Seen here are roughly 130,000 clones, 75% to 85% observed once, and the top ten hold 1.5% to 2.5%. Germline CDR1 is MNHNY and CDR2 is SVGAGI (reference sequence). Trimming removed 2 bases at V and 4 bases at J, with 5 bases between. The CDR3 loop spans 13 amino acids. This sequence was found in a man aged 18 to 30 in good health and CMV-seronegative. This sequence joins TRBV6-6 and TRBJ2-2; TRBD2 is a possible D gene (5 bases). Material for sequencing was PBMCs. The CDR3 sequence: CASSYRGTGELFF. As DNA, the CDR3 is TGTGCCAGCAGTTACCGGGGCACCGGGGAGCTGTTTTTT.